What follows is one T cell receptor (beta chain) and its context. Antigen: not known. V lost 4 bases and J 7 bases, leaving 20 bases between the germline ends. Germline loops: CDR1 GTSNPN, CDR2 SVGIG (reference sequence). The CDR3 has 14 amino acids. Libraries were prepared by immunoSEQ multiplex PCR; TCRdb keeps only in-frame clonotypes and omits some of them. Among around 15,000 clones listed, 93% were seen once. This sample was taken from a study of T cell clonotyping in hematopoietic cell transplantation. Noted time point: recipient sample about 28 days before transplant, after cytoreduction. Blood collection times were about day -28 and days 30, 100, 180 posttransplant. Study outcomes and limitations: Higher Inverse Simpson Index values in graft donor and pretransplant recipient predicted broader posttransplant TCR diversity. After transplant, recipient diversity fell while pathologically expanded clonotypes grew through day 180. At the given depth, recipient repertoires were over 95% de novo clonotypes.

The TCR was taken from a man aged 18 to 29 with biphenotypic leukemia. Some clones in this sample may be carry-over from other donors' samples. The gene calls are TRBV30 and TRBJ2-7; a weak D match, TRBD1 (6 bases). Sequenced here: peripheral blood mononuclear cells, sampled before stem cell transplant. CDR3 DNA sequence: TGTGCCTGGACTCCTACCGGGACACCGCGGGAGCAGTACTTC. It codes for CAWTPTGTPREQYF.